The T cell receptor beta chain described here comes from a study of beta chain features in type 1 diabetes. Findings of the study overall: Junctions at VDJ sites from type 1 diabetes patients had fewer insertions and more deletions.

V trimming: 3 bases; J trimming: 8 bases; junction bases outside the gene matches: 7. The CDR3 is 14 amino acids. CDR1 and CDR2 from the germline V gene are SGHRS and YFSETQ. The table lists this clone with a few counts. Its antigen is unidentified. Sequenced material consisted of expressed TCRB transcripts (all of the isolated RNA was reverse transcribed). Assay: immunoSEQ multiplex PCR; the TCRdb copy retains only in-frame clones and omits some. The table lists 300,000 to 450,000 clones, about 20% of them singletons. This clonotype was obtained from a young woman in good health. Material for sequencing was naive CD4+ T cells from blood. The rearrangement joins TRBV5-1 to TRBJ2-1; 8 bases align to TRBD2. CDR3 sequence: CASSSTTAGDEQFF. CDR3 coding DNA: TGCGCCAGCAGCTCAACGACAGCGGGGGATGAGCAGTTCTTC.